This T cell receptor beta chain was identified in a study of blood T cell repertoires in COVID-19. In the study overall: COVID-19 samples from acute and convalescent phases originated in the United States, Italy and Spain. T cells, B-cell-depleted T cells, or PBMCs provided the cDNA or gDNA that served as material.

The CDR3 contains 15 residues. J gave up 9 bases and V 5 bases, and 14 bases lay outside the gene matches. The V gene's germline CDR1 is SGHTA and CDR2 FQGNSA. Authors' processing steps: It was from reference gene primer amplification that nucleated cell counts were estimated. Clones were read by immunoSEQ multiplex PCR, and TCRdb kept only the in-frame ones, dropping some. V, J and clone size derive from that table, while D and trimming were established from the DNA sequence. The repertoire has over 350,000 clones, 86% of them found once; the top ten carry more than 1.4%. This receptor was identified in a woman aged 25 to 39 with active or convalescent COVID-19. The rearrangement uses TRBV7-2 and TRBJ1-1; 8 positions agree with TRBD1. The source material was peripheral blood. The CDR3 loop is CASSTAHDRGRQAFF. CDR3 coding DNA: TGTGCCAGCAGCACAGCTCACGACAGGGGAAGACAAGCTTTCTTT.